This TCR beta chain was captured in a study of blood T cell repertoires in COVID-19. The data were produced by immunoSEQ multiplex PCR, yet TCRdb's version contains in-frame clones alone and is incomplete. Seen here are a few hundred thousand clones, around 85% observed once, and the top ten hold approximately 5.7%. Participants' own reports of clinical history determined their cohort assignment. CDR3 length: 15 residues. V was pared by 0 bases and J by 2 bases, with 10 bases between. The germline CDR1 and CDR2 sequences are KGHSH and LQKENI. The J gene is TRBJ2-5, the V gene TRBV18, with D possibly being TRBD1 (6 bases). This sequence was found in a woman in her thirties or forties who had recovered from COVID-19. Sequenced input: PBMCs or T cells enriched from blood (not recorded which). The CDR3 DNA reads TGTGCCAGCTCACCACCCCAGGGGAAACAAGAGACCCAGTACTTC. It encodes CASSPPQGKQETQYF.